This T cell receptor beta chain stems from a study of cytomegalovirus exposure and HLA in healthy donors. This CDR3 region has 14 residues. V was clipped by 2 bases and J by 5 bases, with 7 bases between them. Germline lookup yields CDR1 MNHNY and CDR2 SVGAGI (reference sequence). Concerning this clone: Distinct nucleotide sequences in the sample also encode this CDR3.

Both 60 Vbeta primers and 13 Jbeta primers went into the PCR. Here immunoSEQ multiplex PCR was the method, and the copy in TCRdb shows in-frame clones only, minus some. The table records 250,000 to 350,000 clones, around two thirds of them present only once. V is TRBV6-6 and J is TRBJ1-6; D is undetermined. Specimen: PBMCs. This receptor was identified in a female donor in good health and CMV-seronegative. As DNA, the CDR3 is TGTGCCAGCAGTTACGGGCAAGATAATTCACCCCTCCACTTT. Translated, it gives CASSYGQDNSPLHF.